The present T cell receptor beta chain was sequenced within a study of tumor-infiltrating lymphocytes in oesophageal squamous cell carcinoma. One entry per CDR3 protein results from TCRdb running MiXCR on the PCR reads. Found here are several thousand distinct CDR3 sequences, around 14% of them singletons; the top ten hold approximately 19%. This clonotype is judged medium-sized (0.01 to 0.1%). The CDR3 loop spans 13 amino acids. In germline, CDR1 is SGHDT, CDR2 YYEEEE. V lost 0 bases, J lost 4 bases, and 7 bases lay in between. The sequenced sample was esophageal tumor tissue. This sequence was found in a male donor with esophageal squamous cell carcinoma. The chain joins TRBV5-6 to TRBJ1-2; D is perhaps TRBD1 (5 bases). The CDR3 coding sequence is TGTGCCAGCAGCTTGGGGGGGACCTATGGCTACACCTTC. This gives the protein CASSLGGTYGYTF.